The clone carrying this T cell receptor (beta chain) has just a few counts. Its antigen is still unknown. Using a J-beta primer mix together with a sample-barcoded 5' primer, a second PCR was run for roughly 7 to 12 cycles. Each CDR3 protein gets one entry after TCRdb re-called the 5' RACE reads with MiXCR. The sample holds hundreds of thousands of distinct CDR3 sequences, 25% to 30% seen once. The data originate from a study of blood T cells in healthy people across ages. General study points: Because sorting was not performed, PBMCs prevented conclusive naive versus antigen-experienced comparison. Lack of knowledge of donor CMV status possibly confounded expanded clonotype changes.

The length of the CDR3 is 14 residues. CDR1 MDHEN and CDR2 SYDVKM come from the germline V gene. Trimming removed 6 bases from V and 3 bases from J, with 13 bases in between. Source material: blood. This clonotype was sampled from a woman in her seventies in good health. This sequence joins TRBV28 and TRBJ2-3, with a weak D call TRBD2 (6 bases). CDR3 residues: CASRNGAGTDTQYF. The CDR3 DNA follows: TGTGCCAGCAGAAACGGGGCGGGGACAGATACGCAGTATTTT.